This T cell receptor beta chain was identified during a study of metastatic and nonmetastatic thyroid tumors. Overall study: Across peripheral blood and tumor or nodule tissue samples taken from malignant and benign thyroid patients, the repertoires were compared with one another.

Authors' data handling: The authors used CDR3 differences across clinicopathological groups to build a distant-metastasis classifier for papillary thyroid cancer. TCRdb reassembled clones from the PCR reads with MiXCR. TCRdb's processing, not the study's, gives the V and J calls here. The sample holds roughly 14,000 clones; 3.5% to 4.5% are singletons and the top ten take about a quarter. Patients had received no treatment of any kind before thyroid surgery. The study's findings and limits: Versus benign nodules, malignant thyroid tumors reportedly had significantly higher TCR beta diversity, in blood and tumor.

By proportion, this clone is large (0.1 to 1%). Antigen: not known. The receptor's source is a female donor with papillary thyroid cancer or a benign thyroid nodule (not recorded which). Some clones in this sample may be carry-over from other donors' samples. The source material was tumor tissue.

The CDR3 reads CASSLRGPGTTGELFF. The CDR3 coding sequence is TGCGCCAGCAGCTTGAGGGGACCGGGAACTACCGGGGAGCTGTTTTTT. V gene TRBV5-1 combines with J gene TRBJ2-2; D is tentatively TRBD1 or TRBD2 (5 bases each). CDR3 length: 16 residues. V lost 1 base and J lost 5, with 15 bases in between. CDR1 and CDR2 (germline): SGHRS, YFSETQ.